This TCR beta chain was captured in a study of T-cell reconstitution after alpha-beta-depleted transplantation in children. Preparation of the TCRbeta library used unique molecular identifiers. TCRdb redid the calling of the PCR reads with MiXCR, one entry per CDR3 protein. This sample has around 380,000 distinct CDR3 sequences, with approximately 10% found just once. Germline CDR1 is ENHRY and CDR2 is SYGVKD. This CDR3 has 13 amino acids. Trimming cost V 8 bases and J 6 bases, with 15 bases left between them. The specimen was PBMCs from the stem cell graft donor, collected from the stem cell graft. The genes are TRBV10-3 and TRBJ2-3; D assignment may be TRBD1 or TRBD2 (5 bases each). This sequence originates from a human donor who donated a stem cell graft to a child with acute myeloid leukemia. The CDR3 DNA reads as TGTGCCATCTCCGGGGACCCGGTGGATACGCAGTATTTT. It codes for CAISGDPVDTQYF.